This record concerns one T cell receptor beta chain sequence. This entry is derived from a study of blood T cell repertoires in COVID-19. Across the study: T cells, B-cell-depleted T cells, or PBMCs supplied cDNA or gDNA.

Here immunoSEQ multiplex PCR was the method, and the copy in TCRdb shows in-frame clones only, minus some. The sample lists 250,000 to 300,000 clones; 70% to 80% were seen once. Sequencing was performed on peripheral blood. This TCR was recovered from a woman aged 80 or over with acute or convalescent COVID-19.

CDR3 bases: TGTGCCAGCAGCTTAGGCGGCGGGGTCTACGAGCAGTACTTC. Its protein product is CASSLGGGVYEQYF. The J gene is TRBJ2-7, the V gene TRBV7-2; possible D gene TRBD2, 6 bases. The CDR3 has 14 residues. Trimming shortened V by 1 base and J by 3 bases, and 10 bases separated the two germline ends. Germline loops: CDR1 SGHTA, CDR2 FQGNSA.